This T cell receptor beta chain was recorded in a study of blood T cell repertoires in COVID-19. The overall study: The origin of the acute and convalescent COVID-19 samples was the United States, Italy and Spain.

V lost 4 bases to trimming and J lost 2 bases, with 9 bases between them. The CDR3 spans 14 residues. Germline V gene data show CDR1 as MNHEY and CDR2 as SVGAGI. Per the original data handling: Amplification with reference gene primers provided the estimates of nucleated cell counts. The method was immunoSEQ multiplex PCR; TCRdb's version includes in-frame clones alone and lacks a portion of them. V, J and clone size were drawn from that table, and D and trimming were deduced from the DNA. This sample has fewer than 300,000 clones, with approximately 90% found just once. Across fewer than 25 US areas, participants ranged in age from about 18 to 90 years. Participant reports of clinical history set cohort assignment.

The V and J genes are TRBV6-5 and TRBJ1-3; no reliable D call. This clonotype was obtained from a woman aged 40 to 55 with acute COVID-19. What was sequenced was PBMCs or T cells enriched from blood (not recorded which). CDR3 in DNA: TGTGCCAGCAGTTCGACGGCGGCTGGAAACACCATATATTTT. The encoded protein is CASSSTAAGNTIYF.